These 11 T cell receptor beta chains were all obtained from the same sample, sequenced in a study of blood T cell repertoires in COVID-19. The assay was immunoSEQ multiplex PCR, and TCRdb's table has in-frame clones only and misses some. The table records more than 350,000 clones, around 90% of them present only once. Sequencing was carried out using peripheral blood. Receptor source: a woman in her twenties or thirties with COVID-19, enrolled during active disease.

The V call is TRBV5-6, the J call TRBJ2-1, with TRBD2 identical over 13 bases. Germline CDR1 SGHDT, CDR2 YYEEEE. This CDR3 spans 19 amino acids. The trim removed 4 bases at V and 1 base at J, leaving 11 bases unmatched. The chain's CDR3 is CASSRRLAGGPKSYNEQFF. CDR3 bases: TGTGCCAGCAGCCGGAGACTAGCGGGAGGACCGAAGTCCTACAATGAGCAGTTCTTC.

This chain connects TRBV6-2 or TRBV6-3 to TRBJ2-3; 8 positions match TRBD2. The germline CDR1 and CDR2 sequences are MNHEY and SVGEGT. The CDR3 contains 15 residues. V gave up 3 bases and J gave up 3 bases; unmatched junction bases: 5. The CDR3 coding sequence is TGTGCCAGCAGTTATAGACGACTAGCGACAGATACGCAGTATTTT. Translated: CASSYRRLATDTQYF.

The V call is TRBV5-1, the J call TRBJ2-2, with D perhaps TRBD1 (6 bases). The CDR3 is made up of 17 amino acids. The germline CDR1 and CDR2 sequences are SGHRS and YFSETQ. V lost 3 bases to trimming and J lost 6 bases, with 21 bases between them. The CDR3 nucleotides read TGCGCCAGCAGCTATGACTCCCGGACAGTACGAGCCGGGGAGCTGTTTTTT. This gives the protein CASSYDSRTVRAGELFF.

This rearrangement joins TRBV24-1 to TRBJ2-2; tentative D call: TRBD2 (6 bases). V was cut by 4 bases and J by 0 bases, with 17 bases left in between. Germline CDR1 and CDR2: KGHDR and SFDVKD. The length of the CDR3 is 18 residues. The CDR3 region has the DNA TGTGCCACCAGTGACGAGGAGGGGACCCTCGCGAACACCGGGGAGCTGTTTTTT. Translating it yields CATSDEEGTLANTGELFF.

The chain joins TRBV9 to TRBJ2-3; D is possibly TRBD1 (6 bases). V was pared by 7 bases and J by 2 bases, with 11 bases between. Germline V lookup: CDR1 SGDLS, CDR2 YYNGEE. The CDR3 covers 13 residues. The CDR3 bases are TGTGCCAGCGGGACACGGGACACAGATACGCAGTATTTT. Encoded protein: CASGTRDTDTQYF.

The chain employs TRBV18 and TRBJ1-1; 7 positions agree with TRBD1. The CDR3 extends over 15 amino acids. The J segment lost 0 bases and the V segment lost 2 bases, leaving 3 bases of the junction unmatched. Germline V lookup: CDR1 KGHSH, CDR2 LQKENI. The CDR3 here is CASSPSTGLNTEAFF. The CDR3, as DNA: TGTGCCAGCTCACCATCGACAGGGCTGAACACTGAAGCTTTCTTT. Looking up the rest from reference TRBV18 and TRBJ1-1 gives the full variable domain: NAGVMQNPRHLVRRRGQEARLRCSPMKGHSHVYWYRQLPEEGLKFMVYLQKENIIDESGMPKERFSAEFPKEGPSILRIQQVVRGDSAAYFCASSPSTGLNTEAFFGQGTRLTVV.

The chain links TRBV6-2 or TRBV6-3 to TRBJ1-2; tentative D call: TRBD1 (6 bases). The CDR3 extends over 15 amino acids. Trimming stripped 0 bases from V and 9 bases from J, with 17 bases between. Germline values: CDR1 MNHEY, CDR2 SVGEGT. The chain's CDR3 is CASSYSAVGGQSYTF. The CDR3 DNA is TGTGCCAGCAGTTACTCCGCCGTTGGGGGACAAAGCTACACCTTC.

The genes are TRBV5-6 and TRBJ2-5; D is unclear. The CDR3 is made up of 15 amino acids. Germline values: CDR1 SGHDT, CDR2 YYEEEE. V gave up 3 bases and J gave up 2 bases, with 14 bases separating them. CDR3 protein: CASSSLVQRQETQYF. In DNA, the CDR3 is TGTGCCAGCAGCTCACTTGTGCAACGGCAAGAGACCCAGTACTTC.

This clone was recorded only once. V is TRBV5-1 and J is TRBJ2-1; 14 bases match TRBD2. This CDR3 comprises 16 residues. With V trimmed by 5 bases and J by 3 bases, 4 bases remained unmatched. Germline CDR1 is SGHRS and CDR2 is YFSETQ. DNA of the CDR3: TGCGCCAGCAGGACGGGACTAGCGGGAGACTACAATGAGCAGTTCTTC. Translated: CASRTGLAGDYNEQFF.

The chain has TRBV5-1 and TRBJ1-2, with D possibly being TRBD1 (5 bases). Trimming pared 4 bases from V and 2 bases from J, leaving 15 bases between. Germline V gene sequence: CDR1 SGHRS, CDR2 YFSETQ. This CDR3 has 15 residues. The CDR3: CASSPSKTENYGYTF. The CDR3 DNA reads as TGCGCCAGCAGCCCGTCTAAGACAGAGAACTATGGCTACACCTTC.

V and J are TRBV5-4 and TRBJ1-3, with D possibly being TRBD1 (5 bases). From germline, CDR1 is SGHNT and CDR2 YYREEE (reference sequence). V lost 4 bases and J 4 bases, leaving 12 bases between the germline ends. CDR3 length: 14 amino acids. The CDR3 bases are TGTGCCAGCAGCAATTACAGGTTGGGAAACACCATATATTTT. Its translation: CASSNYRLGNTIYF.